This T cell receptor beta chain appears in the sequencing data of a study of identical twins. This clonotype has more than one count but fewer than ten. Its antigen is not known. Through template switching, a universal primer site was introduced, and the cDNA contained unique molecular identifiers. TCRdb fed the 5' RACE reads into MiXCR, producing one record per CDR3 protein. The data contain about 530,000 distinct CDR3 sequences, around 20% of them singletons. This CDR3 is built from 19 residues. Trimming at V came to 2 bases and at J to 0 bases, leaving 12 bases not matched to a gene. Germline values: CDR1 SGHAT, CDR2 FQDESV (reference sequence). Study results and caveats: With abundant cord blood beta clonotypes, insertions were fewer; memory repertoires showed no such pattern.

These data were likewise used in another study, on yellow fever vaccine responses in identical twins.

The TCR comes from a woman aged 18-29 years in good health. Sequencing was performed on CD4+ T cells sorted from blood. The chain combines TRBV11-1 with TRBJ2-7; 11 bases agree with TRBD2. The CDR3 DNA is TGTGCCAGCAGCTTAAGGTCCTACTGGGGGACTAGCGGCTCCTACGAGCAGTACTTC. Translated, it gives CASSLRSYWGTSGSYEQYF.